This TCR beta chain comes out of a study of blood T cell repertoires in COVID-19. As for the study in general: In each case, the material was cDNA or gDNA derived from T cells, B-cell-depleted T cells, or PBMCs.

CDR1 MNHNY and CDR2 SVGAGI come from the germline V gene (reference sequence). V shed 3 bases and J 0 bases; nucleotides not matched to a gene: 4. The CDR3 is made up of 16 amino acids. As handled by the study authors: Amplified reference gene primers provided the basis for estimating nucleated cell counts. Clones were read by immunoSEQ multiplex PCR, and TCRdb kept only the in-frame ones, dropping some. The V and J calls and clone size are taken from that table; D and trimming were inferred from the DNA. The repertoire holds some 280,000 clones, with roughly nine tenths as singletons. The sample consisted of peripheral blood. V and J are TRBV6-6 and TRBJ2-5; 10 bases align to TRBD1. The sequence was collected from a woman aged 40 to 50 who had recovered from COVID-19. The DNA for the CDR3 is TGTGCCAGCAGTTATGGGGGACAGGGGCACCAAGAGACCCAGTACTTC. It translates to CASSYGGQGHQETQYF.